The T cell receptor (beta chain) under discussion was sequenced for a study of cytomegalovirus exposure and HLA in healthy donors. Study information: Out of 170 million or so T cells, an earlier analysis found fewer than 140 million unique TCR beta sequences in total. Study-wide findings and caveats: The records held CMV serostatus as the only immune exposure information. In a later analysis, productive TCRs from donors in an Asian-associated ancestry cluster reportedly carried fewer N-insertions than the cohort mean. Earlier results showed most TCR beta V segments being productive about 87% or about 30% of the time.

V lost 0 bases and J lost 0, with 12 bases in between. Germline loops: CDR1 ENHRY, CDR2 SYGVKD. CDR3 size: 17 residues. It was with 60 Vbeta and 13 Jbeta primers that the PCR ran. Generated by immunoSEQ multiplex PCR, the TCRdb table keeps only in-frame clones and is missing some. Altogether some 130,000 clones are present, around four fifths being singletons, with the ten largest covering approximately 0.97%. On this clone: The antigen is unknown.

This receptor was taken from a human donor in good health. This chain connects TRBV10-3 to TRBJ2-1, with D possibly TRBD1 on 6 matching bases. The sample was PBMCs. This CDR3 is CAISESRGSPSYNEQFF. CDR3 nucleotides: TGTGCCATCAGTGAGTCTAGGGGGAGCCCCTCCTACAATGAGCAGTTCTTC.